What follows describes a single T cell receptor (beta chain). The data were obtained in a study of blood T cell repertoires in COVID-19. Only in-frame clones appear in the TCRdb table, and some are missing; sequencing was by immunoSEQ multiplex PCR. The repertoire holds 140,000 or so clones, with approximately 88% as singletons. The CDR3 sequence is 15 residues long. The germline gives CDR1 MNHEY, CDR2 SMNVEV (reference sequence). After removal of 6 bases from V and 3 bases from J, the junction contained 11 bases not matched to a gene. The clonotype comes from a woman aged 45-59 years with acute or convalescent COVID-19. This chain joins TRBV27 and TRBJ2-7, with 7 bases identical to TRBD2. Input material: peripheral blood. The CDR3 DNA is TGTGCCAGCAGCTACGCCGGGGGAGGGTTCTACGAGCAGTACTTC. Translated, it gives CASSYAGGGFYEQYF.